This T cell receptor beta chain was captured in a study of T cell responses to AZD1222 COVID-19 vaccine. In regard to this clone: Its antigen is as yet unknown.

The CDR3 extends over 15 amino acids. Trimming left V 6 bases short and J 0 bases short, with 12 bases between. The V gene's germline CDR1 is MDHEN and CDR2 SYDVKM. Study findings and constraints: Baseline seropositivity characterized only a handful of AZD1222 recipients. Two AZD1222 administrations were followed by greater Spike-specific TCR breadth and depth. In a largely white British group with more females than males, clonal diversity was possibly underestimated.

Assay: immunoSEQ multiplex PCR; the TCRdb copy retains only in-frame clones and omits some. Here the sample spans about 120,000 clones, 88% being singletons. V gene TRBV28 combines with J gene TRBJ1-5, with TRBD1 as a possible D gene (6 bases). Sequencing was performed on peripheral blood, taken on day 0 of AZD1222 vaccination. The source is an adult in good health. CDR3 residues: CASSPGTPSNQPQHF. The CDR3 DNA reads TGTGCCAGCAGCCCCGGGACACCTAGCAATCAGCCCCAGCATTTT. Looking up the rest from reference TRBV28 and TRBJ1-5 gives the full variable domain: DVKVTQSSRYLVKRTGEKVFLECVQDMDHENMFWYRQDPGLGLRLIYFSYDVKMKEKGDIPEGYSVSREKKERFSLILESASTNQTSMYLCASSPGTPSNQPQHFGDGTRLSIL.